A single sample gave rise to the 32 T cell receptor beta chains below, sequenced in a study of T cell clones after liver transplantation. Clones were read by immunoSEQ multiplex PCR, and TCRdb kept only the in-frame ones, dropping some. Of some 110,000 clones in the sample, around 83% are singletons; the top ten hold about 0.89%. The starting material was CD4+ T cells from blood, obtained before liver transplant. The receptors here all came from a human donor who received a liver transplant.

The chain has TRBV10-2 and TRBJ2-5, with 7 bases identical to TRBD1. CDR3 length: 13 residues. CDR1 is WSHSY and CDR2 is SAAADI in the germline V gene. The ends lost 6 bases at V and 0 bases at J; junction bases unmatched: 1. The CDR3 sequence: CASRGQNQETQYF. The CDR3 nucleotides read TGCGCCAGCAGGGGACAGAACCAAGAGACCCAGTACTTC.

The rearrangement joins TRBV6-5 to TRBJ2-3; D unresolved. In germline, CDR1 is MNHEY, CDR2 SVGAGI. V gave up 0 bases and J gave up 4 bases, with 5 bases separating them. The CDR3 runs 13 residues. CDR3 bases: TGTGCCAGCAGTTACTCGTACTCAGATACGCAGTATTTT. It is translated as CASSYSYSDTQYF.

The chain has TRBV6-5 and TRBJ1-2; D is unclear. The CDR3 is made up of 12 amino acids. The ends were cut back, 4 bases at V and 8 bases at J, with 11 bases in the middle. The germline CDR1 and CDR2 sequences are MNHEY and SVGAGI. CDR3 in amino acids: CASSFDGLGYTF. CDR3 coding DNA: TGTGCCAGCAGTTTCGACGGTCTCGGCTACACCTTC.

The chain combines TRBV27 with TRBJ2-1; D ambiguous. The germline V gene encodes CDR1 MNHEY and CDR2 SMNVEV (reference sequence). V was cut by 6 bases and J by 9 bases, with 18 bases left in between. This CDR3 contains 14 residues. CDR3 amino acids: CASRIGGYPGEQFF. The CDR3 DNA follows: TGTGCCAGCAGGATCGGCGGCTACCCTGGTGAGCAGTTCTTC.

J is TRBJ1-2 and V is TRBV20-1; D not resolved. CDR1 DFQATT and CDR2 SNEGSKA come from the germline V gene (reference sequence). The CDR3 runs 11 residues. V lost 7 bases and J 6 bases, leaving 12 bases between the germline ends. CDR3 sequence (DNA): TGCAGTGTGAAGGGAGCGGATGGCTACACCTTC. This gives the protein CSVKGADGYTF.

This clone was counted a few times. CDR3 residues: CASSVSSGSTGELFF. The CDR3, as DNA: TGTGCCAGCAGTGTGTCGAGCGGGAGCACCGGGGAGCTGTTTTTT. The J gene is TRBJ2-2, the V gene TRBV2; 8 bases map to TRBD2. Germline lookup yields CDR1 SNHLY and CDR2 FYNNEI. V lost 4 bases, J lost 4 bases, and 5 bases stayed unmatched. This CDR3 has 15 amino acids.

This rearrangement joins TRBV15 to TRBJ1-1; 10 bases fit TRBD1. Germline CDR1 LNHNV, CDR2 YYDKDF (reference sequence). V lost 3 bases and J lost 4; bases outside the gene matches: 5. CDR3 size: 15 residues. CDR3 sequence reads: CATSRPGTGATEAFF. Written as DNA, the CDR3 is TGTGCCACCAGCAGGCCCGGGACAGGGGCCACTGAAGCTTTCTTT.

The chain has TRBV19 and TRBJ2-7; 11 nucleotides line up with TRBD2. Germline V gene lookup returns CDR1 LNHDA and CDR2 SQIVND (reference sequence). The V and J ends lost 8 bases and 3 bases, in that order; junction bases with no gene match: 6. The CDR3 sequence is 14 residues long. For the CDR3, the DNA is TGTGCCAGTGCACGGACTAGCGGGTTCTACGAGCAGTACTTC. It specifies CASARTSGFYEQYF.

The chain recombines TRBV6-5 with TRBJ2-6; 7 bases match TRBD1. The germline V gene encodes CDR1 MNHEY and CDR2 SVGAGI. J gave up 2 bases and V 5 bases, and 3 bases lay outside the gene matches. This CDR3 is built from 15 residues. The CDR3 DNA follows: TGTGCCAGCAGTATCGGGACAGCTGGGGCCAACGTCCTGACTTTC. It codes for CASSIGTAGANVLTF.

The chain carries TRBV27 and TRBJ1-1; TRBD1 matches at 9 bases. The ends lost 3 bases at V and 8 bases at J; junction bases unmatched: 4. The CDR3 is 13 residues long. The V gene's germline CDR1 is MNHEY and CDR2 SMNVEV (reference sequence). CDR3 protein: CASSLGQGREAFF. CDR3 in DNA: TGTGCCAGCAGTTTGGGACAGGGTAGGGAAGCTTTCTTT.

The genes are TRBV18 and TRBJ1-1; no reliable D call. Germline V gene lookup returns CDR1 KGHSH and CDR2 LQKENI. Trimming removed 3 bases from V and 3 bases from J, with 8 bases in between. The CDR3 has 13 amino acids. The CDR3 reads CASSPSRDTEAFF. In DNA form, the CDR3 reads TGTGCCAGCTCACCGAGTCGAGACACTGAAGCTTTCTTT.

V is TRBV7-9 and J is TRBJ1-4; D might be TRBD1 (6 bases). Germline CDR1 is SEHNR and CDR2 is FQNEAQ (reference sequence). The CDR3 is made up of 15 amino acids. V was trimmed by 7 bases and J by 7 bases, leaving 19 bases between them. The CDR3 loop is CASNGVGGQFEKLFF. DNA for the CDR3: TGTGCCAGCAACGGGGTGGGAGGACAGTTTGAAAAACTGTTTTTT.

Only a few counts were recorded for this clone. This chain links TRBV2 with TRBJ2-7, with 7 bases that match TRBD2. Germline V gene lookup returns CDR1 SNHLY and CDR2 FYNNEI. The CDR3 has 12 amino acids. Losses at the gene ends were 6 bases for V and 5 bases for J; bases not matched to a gene: 4. The CDR3 protein is CASRRESHEQYF. The CDR3 DNA sequence: TGTGCCAGCAGGCGGGAGTCCCACGAGCAGTACTTC.

The J gene is TRBJ1-1, the V gene TRBV7-8; D is possibly TRBD1 (6 bases). The CDR3 runs 14 residues. Germline loops: CDR1 SGHVS, CDR2 FQNEAQ. Trimming cost V 10 bases and J 6 bases, with 21 bases left between them. The CDR3 sequence: CANLLEGVCSEAFF. CDR3 nucleotides: TGTGCCAATCTCTTAGAGGGGGTTTGTTCTGAAGCTTTCTTT.

This clone came up once. This sequence joins TRBV5-8 and TRBJ1-5; unclear D gene. Trimming removed 2 bases at V and 0 bases at J, with 6 bases between. CDR3 length: 14 amino acids. The germline V gene has CDR1 SGHTS and CDR2 YDEGEE. The CDR3 protein is CASSLLHSNQPQHF. In nucleotides, the CDR3 is TGTGCCAGCAGCTTACTTCATAGCAATCAGCCCCAGCATTTT.

The V call is TRBV5-1, the J call TRBJ1-3, with a weak D call TRBD1 (6 bases). CDR3 length equals 19 residues. V shed 0 bases and J shed 0 bases, with 19 bases lying between them. Germline V CDR1 and CDR2: SGHRS, YFSETQ. Here the CDR3 reads CASSLGDLPLQGSGNTIYF. CDR3 coding DNA: TGCGCCAGCAGCTTGGGGGATCTACCTTTACAGGGCTCTGGAAACACCATATATTTT.

J is TRBJ1-1 and V is TRBV10-3; D remains ambiguous. Germline CDR1 reads ENHRY; CDR2 reads SYGVKD. With 4 bases removed from V and 4 bases from J, the gap between germline ends came to 7 bases. This CDR3 region has 12 residues. For the CDR3, the DNA is TGTGCCATCAGTGGACTTACCACTGAAGCTTTCTTT. Protein sequence: CAISGLTTEAFF.

The V call is TRBV11-2, the J call TRBJ2-2, with 10 nucleotides matching TRBD1. Germline CDR1 is SGHAT and CDR2 is FQNNGV. This CDR3 comprises 20 residues. V trimming: 0 bases; J trimming: 5 bases; junction bases outside the gene matches: 15. CDR3 in DNA: TGTGCCAGCAGCTTAGATGTGGGGACAGGGGTCAACCTGGGGACCGGGGAGCTGTTTTTT. Its translation: CASSLDVGTGVNLGTGELFF. The full variable domain, completed using reference TRBV11-2 and TRBJ2-2, is EAGVAQSPRYKIIEKRQSVAFWCNPISGHATLYWYQQILGQGPKLLIQFQNNGVVDDSQLPKDRFSAERLKGVDSTLKIQPAKLEDSAVYLCASSLDVGTGVNLGTGELFFGEGSRLTVL.

V gene TRBV7-3 combines with J gene TRBJ2-5, with D perhaps being TRBD1 or TRBD2 (6 bases each). Germline CDR1 and CDR2: SGHTA and FQGTGA. Trimming took off 5 bases at V and 7 bases at J, with 14 bases between the two ends. The CDR3 extends over 13 amino acids. CDR3 DNA sequence: TGTGCCAGCAGCGACACAGGGACTGGGACCCAGTACTTC. This encodes CASSDTGTGTQYF.

J is TRBJ2-2 and V is TRBV11-1; TRBD2 matches at 10 bases. The CDR3 runs to 15 residues. The junction had 7 bases not matched to a gene; V was cut back by 6 bases and J by 6 bases. In germline, CDR1 is SGHAT, CDR2 FQDESV (reference sequence). DNA for the CDR3: TGTGCCAGCAGGGACACTAGCGGGGTGGCCGGGGAGCTGTTTTTT. Translating it yields CASRDTSGVAGELFF. The variable domain in full, completed from reference TRBV11-1 and TRBJ2-2, reads EAEVAQSPRYKITEKSQAVAFWCDPISGHATLYWYRQILGQGPELLVQFQDESVVDDSQLPKDRFSAERLKGVDSTLKIQPAELGDSAMYLCASRDTSGVAGELFFGEGSRLTVL.

The V call is TRBV27, the J call TRBJ2-5; 8 bases map to TRBD2. Germline CDR1 is MNHEY and CDR2 is SMNVEV (reference sequence). V was clipped by 3 bases and J by 5 bases; unmatched bases: 5. The CDR3 is 14 residues long. The CDR3 is CASSFLTSVETQYF. CDR3 coding DNA: TGTGCCAGCAGTTTCCTGACTAGCGTTGAGACCCAGTACTTC.

The chain carries TRBV5-1 and TRBJ2-3; the D call may be TRBD1 or TRBD2 (6 bases each). Germline V gene lookup returns CDR1 SGHRS and CDR2 YFSETQ. Trimming removed 1 base from V and 3 bases from J, with 12 bases in between. This CDR3 spans 15 amino acids. CDR3 amino acids: CASSLLGGPTDTQYF. DNA for the CDR3: TGCGCCAGCAGCTTGCTGGGGGGCCCTACAGATACGCAGTATTTT.

This chain joins TRBV28 and TRBJ1-4; 7 bases match TRBD1. This CDR3 is 13 amino acids long. Germline V gene sequence: CDR1 MDHEN, CDR2 SYDVKM. V lost 10 bases, J lost 5 bases, and 7 bases stayed unmatched. The CDR3, as DNA: TGTGCCACCTCGACAGGGATAAATGAAAAACTGTTTTTT. Its translation: CATSTGINEKLFF. Combining the CDR3 with reference TRBV28 and TRBJ1-4 gives the whole variable domain DVKVTQSSRYLVKRTGEKVFLECVQDMDHENMFWYRQDPGLGLRLIYFSYDVKMKEKGDIPEGYSVSREKKERFSLILESASTNQTSMYLCATSTGINEKLFFGSGTQLSVL.

The rearrangement joins TRBV27 to TRBJ2-2; 8 bases line up with TRBD1. The CDR3 extends over 15 amino acids. Germline V CDR1 and CDR2: MNHEY, SMNVEV (reference sequence). The trim removed 7 bases at V and 4 bases at J, leaving 8 bases unmatched. CDR3 in amino acids: CASTQRTGLTGELFF. CDR3 DNA sequence: TGTGCCAGCACCCAACGGACAGGGCTCACCGGGGAGCTGTTTTTT.

The chain joins TRBV10-3 to TRBJ2-4, with D uncertain. V was trimmed by 4 bases and J by 6 bases, leaving 4 bases between them. This CDR3 has 11 residues. Germline CDR1 and CDR2: ENHRY and SYGVKD. Here the CDR3 DNA reads TGTGCCATCAGTGCCTCAAACATTCAGTACTTC. Its protein product is CAISASNIQYF.

The CDR3 spells CASRGGRGGEKLFF. As DNA, the CDR3 is TGTGCCAGCAGAGGGGGGCGAGGTGGTGAAAAACTGTTTTTT. V is TRBV2 and J is TRBJ1-4, with D tentatively TRBD1 (6 bases). Germline CDR1 is SNHLY and CDR2 is FYNNEI. Trimming shortened V by 6 bases and J by 7 bases, and 15 bases separated the two germline ends. The CDR3 extends over 14 amino acids.

This chain links TRBV7-7 with TRBJ2-3; 8 nucleotides align to TRBD2. CDR1 and CDR2 from the germline V gene are SSHAT and FNYEAQ (reference sequence). The length of the CDR3 is 16 residues. With 2 bases clipped from V and 4 bases from J, the junction kept 8 bases outside the gene matches. CDR3 DNA sequence: TGTGCCAGCAGCTTAAGCGGTAGCGGGGTCGCAGATACGCAGTATTTT. Amino acid sequence: CASSLSGSGVADTQYF.

CDR3 coding DNA: TGTGCCAGCAGCATCTCGGGGACTAGCGGGATCTACAATGAGCAGTTCTTC. Protein sequence: CASSISGTSGIYNEQFF. The chain employs TRBV9 and TRBJ2-1; 13 bases match TRBD2. CDR1 and CDR2 from the germline V gene are SGDLS and YYNGEE. Trimming removed 4 bases from V and 3 bases from J; junction bases left unmatched: 7. The CDR3 runs 17 residues. Filled out from reference TRBV9 and TRBJ2-1, the complete variable domain reads DSGVTQTPKHLITATGQRVTLRCSPRSGDLSVYWYQQSLDQGLQFLIQYYNGEERAKGNILERFSAQQFPDLHSELNLSSLELGDSALYFCASSISGTSGIYNEQFFGPGTRLTVL.

The gene calls are TRBV28 and TRBJ1-5; possible D gene TRBD1, 5 bases. This CDR3 contains 15 residues. With 5 bases removed from V and 6 bases from J, the gap between germline ends came to 17 bases. Per the germline V gene, CDR1 is MDHEN and CDR2 is SYDVKM. The CDR3 DNA follows: TGTGCCAGCAGTCCTCCGGGACTTCGGGGTCAGCCCCAGCATTTT. This translates into CASSPPGLRGQPQHF.

V is TRBV4-2 and J is TRBJ2-4, with 7 bases lining up with TRBD2. The germline V gene encodes CDR1 LGHNA and CDR2 YNFKEQ. This CDR3 region has 18 residues. V was pared by 0 bases and J by 0 bases, with 8 bases of the junction left unmatched. CDR3 sequence: CASSQDGGGRVAKNIQYF. In DNA form, the CDR3 reads TGTGCCAGCAGCCAAGATGGCGGGGGACGGGTAGCCAAAAACATTCAGTACTTC.

The chain has TRBV6-4 and TRBJ1-1; perhaps TRBD1 as D (5 bases). V shed 4 bases and J shed 4 bases, with 10 bases lying between them. The CDR3 spans 13 residues. The germline gives CDR1 MRHNA, CDR2 SNTAGT. The CDR3 DNA follows: TGTGCCAGCAGTGCCAGGGAGGGCACTGAAGCTTTCTTT. Amino acid sequence: CASSAREGTEAFF.

This sequence joins TRBV4-3 and TRBJ1-4, with 8 nucleotides matching TRBD1. Germline V gene sequence: CDR1 LGHNA, CDR2 YSLEER. Unmatched junction bases numbered 5, after V lost 0 bases and J lost 8 bases. CDR3 size: 15 residues. The CDR3 DNA is TGCGCCAGCAGCCAAGATCAGGGGGCGAGGGAAAAACTGTTTTTT. Its translation is CASSQDQGAREKLFF.